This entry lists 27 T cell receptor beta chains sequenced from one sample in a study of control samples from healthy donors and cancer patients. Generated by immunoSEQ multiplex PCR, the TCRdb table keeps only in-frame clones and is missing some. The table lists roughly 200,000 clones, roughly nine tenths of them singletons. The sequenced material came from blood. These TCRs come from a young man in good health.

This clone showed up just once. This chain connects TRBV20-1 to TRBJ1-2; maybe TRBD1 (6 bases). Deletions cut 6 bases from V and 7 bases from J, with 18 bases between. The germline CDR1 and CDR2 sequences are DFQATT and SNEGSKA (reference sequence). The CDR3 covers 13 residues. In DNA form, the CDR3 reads TGCAGTGCCAGTCACAGGGAGCGAGGTGGCTACACCTTC. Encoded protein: CSASHRERGGYTF.

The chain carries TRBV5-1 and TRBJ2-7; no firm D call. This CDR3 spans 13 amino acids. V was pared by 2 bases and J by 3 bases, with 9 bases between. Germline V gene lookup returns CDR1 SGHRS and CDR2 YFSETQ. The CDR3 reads CASSLGNGYEQYF. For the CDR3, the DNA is TGCGCCAGCAGCTTAGGTAATGGCTACGAGCAGTACTTC.

CDR3 in amino acids: CASSLREESPLHF. Here the CDR3 DNA reads TGTGCCAGCAGTTTAAGGGAGGAGTCACCCCTCCACTTT. The chain carries TRBV27 and TRBJ1-6; D is uncertain. V lost 2 bases and J 10 bases, leaving 9 bases between the germline ends. Looked up from germline, CDR1 is MNHEY and CDR2 is SMNVEV (reference sequence). CDR3 size: 13 residues.

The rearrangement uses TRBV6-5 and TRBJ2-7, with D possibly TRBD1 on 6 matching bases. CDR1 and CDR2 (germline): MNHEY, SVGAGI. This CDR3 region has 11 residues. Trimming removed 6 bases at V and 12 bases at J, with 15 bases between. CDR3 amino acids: CASSNRDTLYF. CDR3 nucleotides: TGTGCCAGCAGCAACCGGGACACTTTGTACTTC.

This chain's CDR3 is CATSPQGARQPQHF. The DNA of the CDR3 is TGTGCCACCAGCCCACAGGGGGCGAGACAGCCCCAGCATTTT. The V call is TRBV15, the J call TRBJ1-5; 9 positions agree with TRBD1. The CDR3 is 14 residues long. V lost 5 bases to trimming and J lost 7 bases; unmatched junction nucleotides: 6. Germline values: CDR1 LNHNV, CDR2 YYDKDF (reference sequence).

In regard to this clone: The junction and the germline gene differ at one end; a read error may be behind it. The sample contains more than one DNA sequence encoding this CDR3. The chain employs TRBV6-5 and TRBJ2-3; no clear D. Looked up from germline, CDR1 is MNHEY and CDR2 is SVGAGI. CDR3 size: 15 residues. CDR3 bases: TGTGCCAGCAGTTCCGCGCTAGAAAGCACGGATACGCAGTATTTT. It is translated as CASSSALESTDTQYF.

The CDR3 DNA is TGTGCCAGCTCACCACAGGCAGACTTTGCTGGAAACACCATATATTTT. This codes for CASSPQADFAGNTIYF. The rearrangement uses TRBV18 and TRBJ1-3; D is uncertain. This CDR3 region has 16 residues. The germline gives CDR1 KGHSH, CDR2 LQKENI. The V end was cut by 1 base, the J end by 2 bases, with 12 bases between.

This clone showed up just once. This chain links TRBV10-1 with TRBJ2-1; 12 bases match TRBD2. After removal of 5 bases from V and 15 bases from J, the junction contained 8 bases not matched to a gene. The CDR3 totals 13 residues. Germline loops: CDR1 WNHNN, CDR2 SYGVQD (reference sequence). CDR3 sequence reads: CASSRTSGANSFF. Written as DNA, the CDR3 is TGCGCCAGCAGTCGGACTAGCGGGGCCAATTCGTTCTTC.

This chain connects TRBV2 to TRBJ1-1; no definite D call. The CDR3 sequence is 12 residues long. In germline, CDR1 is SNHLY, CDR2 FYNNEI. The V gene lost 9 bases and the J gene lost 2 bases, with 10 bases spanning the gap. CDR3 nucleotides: TGTGCCAGGGGAAGAGTTAACACTGAAGCTTTCTTT. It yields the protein CARGRVNTEAFF.

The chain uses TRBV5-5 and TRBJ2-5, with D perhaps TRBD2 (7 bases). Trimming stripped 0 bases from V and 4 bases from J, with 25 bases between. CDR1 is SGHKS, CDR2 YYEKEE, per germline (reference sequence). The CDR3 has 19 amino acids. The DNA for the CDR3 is TGTGCCAGCAGCTTGGGTCATTCGTTAGAGGGGGGGCGTAGAGAGACCCAGTACTTC. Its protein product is CASSLGHSLEGGRRETQYF.

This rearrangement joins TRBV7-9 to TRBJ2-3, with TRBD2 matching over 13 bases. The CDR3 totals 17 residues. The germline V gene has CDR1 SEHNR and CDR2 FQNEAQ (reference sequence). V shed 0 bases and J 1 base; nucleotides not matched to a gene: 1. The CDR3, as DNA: TGTGCCAGCAGCTTAGCCGGACTAGCGGGGGGCACAGATACGCAGTATTTT. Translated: CASSLAGLAGGTDTQYF.

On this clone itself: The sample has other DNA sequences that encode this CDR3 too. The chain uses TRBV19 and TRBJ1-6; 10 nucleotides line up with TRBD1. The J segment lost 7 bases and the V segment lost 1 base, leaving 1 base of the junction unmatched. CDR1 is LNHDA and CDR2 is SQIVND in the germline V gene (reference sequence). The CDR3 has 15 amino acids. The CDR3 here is CASSIGTGGNSPLHF. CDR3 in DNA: TGTGCCAGTAGTATAGGGACAGGGGGGAATTCACCCCTCCACTTT.

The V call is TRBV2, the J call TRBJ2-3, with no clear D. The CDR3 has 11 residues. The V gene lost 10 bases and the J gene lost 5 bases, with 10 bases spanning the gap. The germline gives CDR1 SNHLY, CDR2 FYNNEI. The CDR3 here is CATPDGDTQYF. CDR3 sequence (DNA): TGTGCCACCCCAGATGGAGATACGCAGTATTTT.

CDR3 nucleotide sequence: TGTGCCAGCAGTTTAGAGGGGGCTTCTGGTGAAGCTTTCTTT. Translating gives CASSLEGASGEAFF. The V and J genes are TRBV27 and TRBJ1-1; 7 nucleotides match TRBD1. Losses at the gene ends were 2 bases for V and 7 bases for J; bases not matched to a gene: 7. Germline-derived CDR1 and CDR2 are MNHEY and SMNVEV (reference sequence). The CDR3 spans 14 residues.

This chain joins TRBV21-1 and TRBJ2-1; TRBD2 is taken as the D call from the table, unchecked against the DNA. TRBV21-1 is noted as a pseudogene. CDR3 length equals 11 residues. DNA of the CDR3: TGTGCCAAACTAGTTTACAATGAGCAGTTCTTC. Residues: CAKLVYNEQFF.

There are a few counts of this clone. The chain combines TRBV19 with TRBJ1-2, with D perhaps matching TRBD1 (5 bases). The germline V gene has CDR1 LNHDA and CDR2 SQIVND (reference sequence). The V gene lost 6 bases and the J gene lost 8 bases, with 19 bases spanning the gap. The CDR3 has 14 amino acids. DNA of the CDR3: TGTGCCAGTAGGGCAGGGTCCGGGTTTTACGGCTACACCTTC. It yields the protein CASRAGSGFYGYTF. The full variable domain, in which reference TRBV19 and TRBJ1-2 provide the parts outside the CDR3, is DGGITQSPKYLFRKEGQNVTLSCEQNLNHDAMYWYRQDPGQGLRLIYYSQIVNDFQKGDIAEGYSVSREKKESFPLTVTSAQKNPTAFYLCASRAGSGFYGYTFGSGTRLTVV.

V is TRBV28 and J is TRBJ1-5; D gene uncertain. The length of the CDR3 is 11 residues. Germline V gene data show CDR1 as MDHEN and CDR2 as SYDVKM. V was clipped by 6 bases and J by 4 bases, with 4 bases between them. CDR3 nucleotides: TGTGCCAGCAGCCGTAATCAGCCCCAGCATTTT. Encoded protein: CASSRNQPQHF.

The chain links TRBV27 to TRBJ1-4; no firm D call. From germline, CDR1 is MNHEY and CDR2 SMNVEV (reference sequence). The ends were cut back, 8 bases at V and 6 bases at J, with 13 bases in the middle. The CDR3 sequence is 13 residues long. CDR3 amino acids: CASRSWRDEKLFF. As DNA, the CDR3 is TGTGCCAGCCGTAGTTGGAGGGATGAAAAACTGTTTTTT. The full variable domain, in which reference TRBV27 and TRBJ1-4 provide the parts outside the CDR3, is EAQVTQNPRYLITVTGKKLTVTCSQNMNHEYMSWYRQDPGLGLRQIYYSMNVEVTDKGDVPEGYKVSRKEKRNFPLILESPSPNQTSLYFCASRSWRDEKLFFGSGTQLSVL.

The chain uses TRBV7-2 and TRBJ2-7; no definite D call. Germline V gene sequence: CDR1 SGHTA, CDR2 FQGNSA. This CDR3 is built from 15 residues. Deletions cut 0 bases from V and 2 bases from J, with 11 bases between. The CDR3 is CASSLAGHDAYEQYF. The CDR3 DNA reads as TGTGCCAGCAGCTTAGCAGGGCACGACGCCTACGAGCAGTACTTC.

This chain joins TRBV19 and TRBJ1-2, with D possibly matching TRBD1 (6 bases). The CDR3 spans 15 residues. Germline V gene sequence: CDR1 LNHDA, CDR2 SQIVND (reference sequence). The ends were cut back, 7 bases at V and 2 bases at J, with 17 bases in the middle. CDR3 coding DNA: TGTGCCAGTACCCCTAACTGGGGGGCGAACTATGGCTACACCTTC. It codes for CASTPNWGANYGYTF. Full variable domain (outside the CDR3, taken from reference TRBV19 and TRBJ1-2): DGGITQSPKYLFRKEGQNVTLSCEQNLNHDAMYWYRQDPGQGLRLIYYSQIVNDFQKGDIAEGYSVSREKKESFPLTVTSAQKNPTAFYLCASTPNWGANYGYTFGSGTRLTVV.

The DNA for the CDR3 is TGTGCCAGCAGGATGGGACAGTCGAACACTGAAGCTTTCTTT. This sequence encodes CASRMGQSNTEAFF. V gene TRBV2 combines with J gene TRBJ1-1; 7 bases agree with TRBD1. Trimming removed 6 bases from V and 1 base from J; junction bases left unmatched: 5. The CDR3 has 14 amino acids. Looked up from germline, CDR1 is SNHLY and CDR2 is FYNNEI. Based on the CDR3 plus reference TRBV2 and TRBJ1-1, the full variable domain is EPEVTQTPSHQVTQMGQEVILRCVPISNHLYFYWYRQILGQKVEFLVSFYNNEISEKSEIFDDQFSVERPDGSNFTLKIRSTKLEDSAMYFCASRMGQSNTEAFFGQGTRLTVV.

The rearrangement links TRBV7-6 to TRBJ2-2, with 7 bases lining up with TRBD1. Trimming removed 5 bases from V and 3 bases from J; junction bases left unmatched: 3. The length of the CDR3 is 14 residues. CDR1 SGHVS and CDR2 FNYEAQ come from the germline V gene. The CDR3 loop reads CASSLTGDTGELFF. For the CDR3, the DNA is TGTGCCAGCAGCCTTACAGGGGACACCGGGGAGCTGTTTTTT.

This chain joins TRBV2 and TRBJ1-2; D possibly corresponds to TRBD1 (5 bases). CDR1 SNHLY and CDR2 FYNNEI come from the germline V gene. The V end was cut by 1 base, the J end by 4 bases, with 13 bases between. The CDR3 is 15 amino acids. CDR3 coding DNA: TGTGCCAGCAGTGAAGACGCCGGACACCGCTATGGCTACACCTTC. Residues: CASSEDAGHRYGYTF.

CDR3 residues: CASYQGAFSYEQYF. In DNA form, the CDR3 reads TGTGCCAGCTATCAGGGAGCCTTCTCCTACGAGCAGTACTTC. The V gene is TRBV10-3, the J gene TRBJ2-7; perhaps D is TRBD1 or TRBD2 (5 bases each). V was shortened by 10 bases and J by 0 bases, with 16 bases between the two germline ends. The CDR3 loop spans 14 amino acids. The germline V gene has CDR1 ENHRY and CDR2 SYGVKD.

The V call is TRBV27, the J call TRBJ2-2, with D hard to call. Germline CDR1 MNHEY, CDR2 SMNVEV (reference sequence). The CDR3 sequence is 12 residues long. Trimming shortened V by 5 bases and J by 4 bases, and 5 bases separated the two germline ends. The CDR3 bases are TGTGCCAGCAGTGACATCACCGGGGAGCTGTTTTTT. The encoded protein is CASSDITGELFF.

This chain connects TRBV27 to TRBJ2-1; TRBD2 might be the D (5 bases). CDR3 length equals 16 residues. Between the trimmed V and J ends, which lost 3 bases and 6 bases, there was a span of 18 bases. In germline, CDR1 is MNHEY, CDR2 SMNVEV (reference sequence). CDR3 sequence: CASSFGLRGPFNEQFF. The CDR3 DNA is TGTGCCAGCAGTTTCGGGCTCCGGGGTCCGTTCAATGAGCAGTTCTTC.

CDR3 DNA: TGTGCCAGCAGCCCTAGCGGTGGGGATACGCAGTATTTT. Translating it yields CASSPSGGDTQYF. The chain combines TRBV3-1 (or the pseudogene TRBV3-2) with TRBJ2-3, with 7 bases fitting TRBD2. CDR3 length: 13 residues. The V gene's germline CDR1 is LGHDT and CDR2 YNNKEL (reference sequence). The trim removed 4 bases at V and 6 bases at J, leaving 4 bases unmatched.